The next 28 T cell receptor beta chains were all read from a single sample in a study of PD-1 and CTLA-4 blockade in melanoma. Profiled with immunoSEQ multiplex PCR; TCRdb holds only in-frame clones, not every one. The sample holds about 31,000 clones, about 87% seen once. The input for sequencing was CD8+ T cells from peripheral blood, taken from a patient given anti-PD-1 treatment. These receptors all come from a human donor with melanoma.

J is TRBJ1-5 and V is TRBV28, with D uncertain. There are 16 residues in the CDR3. The germline V and J ends were trimmed by 7 bases and 2 bases, with 18 bases remaining between them. Germline V gene lookup returns CDR1 MDHEN and CDR2 SYDVKM. The CDR3 loop reads CASTTPSNIGNQPQHF. In DNA, the CDR3 is TGTGCCAGCACCACACCTTCGAACATCGGCAATCAGCCCCAGCATTTT.

The genes are TRBV27 and TRBJ1-2, with a weak D call TRBD1 (5 bases). Deletions cut 6 bases from V and 3 bases from J, with 14 bases between. Germline V gene lookup returns CDR1 MNHEY and CDR2 SMNVEV (reference sequence). There are 14 residues in the CDR3. As DNA, the CDR3 is TGTGCCAGCAGAACAACCGGGACTTACTATGGCTACACCTTC. Translating gives CASRTTGTYYGYTF.

The CDR3 sequence: CASSSVPGNEQYF. The CDR3 DNA reads TGTGCCAGCAGCTCGGTCCCAGGGAACGAGCAGTACTTC. The chain employs TRBV5-4 and TRBJ2-7; the D gene is possibly TRBD1 (5 bases). In germline, CDR1 is SGHNT, CDR2 YYREEE (reference sequence). The CDR3 is 13 residues long. The V and J ends lost 3 bases and 5 bases respectively, with 12 bases between them.

This clone has more than one count but fewer than ten. V gene TRBV6-2 or TRBV6-3 combines with J gene TRBJ1-1, with a tentative D call TRBD1 (6 bases). Germline V lookup: CDR1 MNHEY, CDR2 SVGEGT. V was shortened by 5 bases and J by 4 bases, with 14 bases between the two germline ends. The CDR3 has 14 amino acids. In DNA form, the CDR3 reads TGTGCCAGCAGTAAAGTAGGGGGAACCACTGAAGCTTTCTTT. This translates into CASSKVGGTTEAFF.

This rearrangement joins TRBV9 to TRBJ2-4; perhaps TRBD1 as D (5 bases). The CDR3 length is 12 residues. The V and J ends lost 7 bases and 5 bases respectively, with 10 bases between them. Germline CDR1 is SGDLS and CDR2 is YYNGEE. The CDR3 protein is CASEGAQNIQYF. In DNA form, the CDR3 reads TGTGCCAGCGAAGGGGCCCAAAACATTCAGTACTTC.

The chain combines TRBV9 with TRBJ1-1; D possibly corresponds to TRBD1 (5 bases). The V end lost 3 bases, the J end lost 3 bases, and 9 bases lay between the germline ends. CDR3 length: 13 residues. Looked up from germline, CDR1 is SGDLS and CDR2 is YYNGEE. The CDR3 loop reads CASSAQVYTEAFF. CDR3 bases: TGTGCCAGCAGCGCACAGGTGTACACTGAAGCTTTCTTT.

This chain links TRBV11-1 with TRBJ2-5, with 16 nucleotides matching TRBD2. In germline, CDR1 is SGHAT, CDR2 FQDESV (reference sequence). The CDR3 is made up of 16 amino acids. V dropped 4 bases and J dropped 5; count of bases not matched to a gene: 4. CDR3 sequence reads: CASSSGTSGGAETQYF. The CDR3 DNA reads as TGTGCCAGCAGCTCCGGGACTAGCGGGGGGGCGGAGACCCAGTACTTC. Supplemented by reference TRBV11-1 and TRBJ2-5, the full variable domain reads EAEVAQSPRYKITEKSQAVAFWCDPISGHATLYWYRQILGQGPELLVQFQDESVVDDSQLPKDRFSAERLKGVDSTLKIQPAELGDSAMYLCASSSGTSGGAETQYFGPGTRLLVL.

The chain links TRBV9 to TRBJ2-7, with a possible D match to TRBD1 (5 bases). V lost 4 bases and J lost 0, with 14 bases in between. The CDR3 has 15 residues. The germline V gene encodes CDR1 SGDLS and CDR2 YYNGEE. The CDR3 DNA follows: TGTGCCAGCAGCCCAGACAGTAGCTCCTCCTACGAGCAGTACTTC. Protein: CASSPDSSSSYEQYF.

This clone came up once. This chain connects TRBV6-5 to TRBJ2-1, with 8 bases matching TRBD1. Germline CDR1 MNHEY, CDR2 SVGAGI. The J segment lost 4 bases and the V segment lost 2 bases, leaving 4 bases of the junction unmatched. This CDR3 is 15 amino acids long. The CDR3 protein is CASSYGQGPYNEQFF. CDR3 in DNA: TGTGCCAGCAGTTACGGACAGGGACCGTACAATGAGCAGTTCTTC.

There are a few counts of this clone. The chain recombines TRBV6-2 or TRBV6-3 with TRBJ1-2; 9 bases match TRBD1. This CDR3 spans 13 amino acids. The germline V gene has CDR1 MNHEY and CDR2 SVGEGT. V lost 6 bases, J lost 4 bases, and 3 bases stayed unmatched. CDR3 sequence: CASSGTGPYGYTF. The CDR3 bases are TGTGCCAGCAGCGGGACAGGGCCCTATGGCTACACCTTC.

The genes are TRBV6-2 or TRBV6-3 and TRBJ1-2; no definite D call. Germline-derived CDR1 and CDR2 are MNHEY and SVGEGT. The germline V and J ends were trimmed by 4 bases and 6 bases, with 15 bases remaining between them. This CDR3 has 14 residues. Written as DNA, the CDR3 is TGTGCCAGCAGTTCCCTCGGAGGGCCGGATGGCTACACCTTC. It translates to CASSSLGGPDGYTF.

The chain combines TRBV6-5 with TRBJ1-4; D might be TRBD1 (5 bases). This CDR3 comprises 14 residues. Germline CDR1 reads MNHEY; CDR2 reads SVGAGI. V lost 8 bases, J lost 8 bases, and 18 bases lay in between. The CDR3 sequence is CASASGTGGEKLFF. The CDR3 DNA sequence: TGTGCCAGCGCCTCCGGGACGGGAGGAGAAAAACTGTTTTTT.

In this sample, this clone turned up once. The J gene is TRBJ2-5, the V gene TRBV4-2; 10 nucleotides agree with TRBD2. This CDR3 spans 16 amino acids. In germline, CDR1 is LGHNA, CDR2 YNFKEQ. Trimming took 0 bases from V and 0 from J; bases not matched to a gene: 1. CDR3 DNA: TGTGCCAGCAGCCAAGAACTAGCGGGGTACCAAGAGACCCAGTACTTC. Residues: CASSQELAGYQETQYF.

This clone was detected only once. J is TRBJ1-1 and V is TRBV27; D is unresolved. The CDR3 is made up of 14 amino acids. The V gene lost 2 bases and the J gene lost 7 bases, with 14 bases spanning the gap. The germline V gene has CDR1 MNHEY and CDR2 SMNVEV (reference sequence). Here the CDR3 DNA reads TGTGCCAGCAGTTTAAGGCCCCGGGGAGATGAAGCTTTCTTT. Translation: CASSLRPRGDEAFF.

V is TRBV30 and J is TRBJ2-3; D is undetermined. CDR1 is GTSNPN and CDR2 is SVGIG in the germline V gene (reference sequence). Between the trimmed V and J ends, which lost 0 bases and 4 bases, there was a span of 8 bases. The CDR3 covers 13 residues. The CDR3 sequence: CAWSVGQADTQYF. The CDR3, as DNA: TGTGCCTGGAGTGTGGGCCAGGCAGATACGCAGTATTTT.

The rearrangement uses TRBV4-1 and TRBJ2-2; D tentatively reads TRBD1 or TRBD2 (5 bases each). The germline V and J ends were trimmed by 5 bases and 6 bases, with 16 bases remaining between them. Germline lookup yields CDR1 MGHRA and CDR2 YSYEKL. CDR3 length equals 15 residues. For the CDR3, the DNA is TGCGCCAGCAGCGGTTCCTTAGGGGACGCCGGGGAGCTGTTTTTT. Translating gives CASSGSLGDAGELFF.

In this sample, this clone turned up once. This chain connects TRBV6-5 to TRBJ2-3; D ambiguous. Germline lookup yields CDR1 MNHEY and CDR2 SVGAGI. The CDR3 is 11 residues long. V lost 6 bases and J lost 5, with 6 bases in between. The CDR3 here is CASSHIDTQYF. The DNA for the CDR3 is TGTGCCAGCAGCCATATAGATACGCAGTATTTT.

A single count supports this clone. The chain couples TRBV30 to TRBJ2-5, with a possible D match to TRBD1 (6 bases). The CDR3 has 15 residues. Germline CDR1 and CDR2: GTSNPN and SVGIG (reference sequence). V lost 4 bases and J 0 bases, leaving 15 bases between the germline ends. The CDR3 region is CAWTRRGGDQETQYF. The CDR3 nucleotides are TGTGCCTGGACCCGGCGAGGGGGAGACCAAGAGACCCAGTACTTC.

The V gene is TRBV7-2, the J gene TRBJ2-7; 7 bases line up with TRBD1. V lost 6 bases and J lost 4; bases outside the gene matches: 6. The CDR3 covers 13 residues. Per germline, CDR1 SGHTA and CDR2 FQGNSA. As DNA, the CDR3 is TGTGCCAGCAGGCCCCGGGACAGTTACGAGCAGTACTTC. This translates into CASRPRDSYEQYF.

The J gene is TRBJ1-4, the V gene TRBV7-9; D remains ambiguous. Per germline, CDR1 SEHNR and CDR2 FQNEAQ (reference sequence). The CDR3 sequence is 11 residues long. Trimming removed 8 bases at V and 0 bases at J, with 1 base between. CDR3: CASSTNEKLFF. CDR3 nucleotide sequence: TGTGCCAGCTCAACTAATGAAAAACTGTTTTTT.

V is TRBV5-1 and J is TRBJ1-1; D remains ambiguous. This CDR3 spans 13 amino acids. The V gene lost 0 bases and the J gene lost 5 bases, with 8 bases spanning the gap. In germline, CDR1 is SGHRS, CDR2 YFSETQ. CDR3: CASSLGAGTEAFF. Written as DNA, the CDR3 is TGCGCCAGCAGCTTGGGGGCGGGGACTGAAGCTTTCTTT.

The V and J genes are TRBV30 and TRBJ2-7; 7 positions match TRBD1. After removal of 5 bases from V and 5 bases from J, the junction contained 9 bases not matched to a gene. Germline values: CDR1 GTSNPN, CDR2 SVGIG (reference sequence). The CDR3 runs 13 residues. The CDR3 region is CAWARGGTDEQYF. CDR3 nucleotide sequence: TGTGCCTGGGCTCGAGGGGGCACGGACGAGCAGTACTTC. Using reference TRBV30 and TRBJ2-7 for the parts outside the CDR3, the full variable domain is SQTIHQWPATLVQPVGSPLSLECTVEGTSNPNLYWYRQAAGRGLQLLFYSVGIGQISSEVPQNLSASRPQDRQFILSSKKLLLSDSGFYLCAWARGGTDEQYFGPGTRLTVT.

The rearrangement uses TRBV5-6 and TRBJ1-1; D is unresolved. V shed 5 bases and J shed 0 bases, with 8 bases lying between them. Germline lookup yields CDR1 SGHDT and CDR2 YYEEEE. The length of the CDR3 is 13 residues. The CDR3 DNA sequence: TGTGCCAGCAGGAGACCATTGAACACTGAAGCTTTCTTT. It encodes CASRRPLNTEAFF.

The chain couples TRBV19 to TRBJ1-5; TRBD1 might be the D (5 bases). CDR1 is LNHDA and CDR2 is SQIVND in the germline V gene (reference sequence). V was clipped by 1 base and J by 9 bases, with 10 bases between them. The CDR3 is 13 residues long. Here the CDR3 DNA reads TGTGCCAGTAGTATAGGTCTCGGGGGGCCCCAGCATTTT. Protein sequence: CASSIGLGGPQHF.

The chain recombines TRBV19 with TRBJ1-1, with D possibly matching TRBD1 (5 bases). V lost 5 bases and J lost 5, with 15 bases in between. CDR3 length: 14 amino acids. Germline V gene lookup returns CDR1 LNHDA and CDR2 SQIVND (reference sequence). The CDR3 reads CASSPRVGETEAFF. The CDR3 coding sequence is TGTGCCAGTAGTCCCCGCGTGGGGGAAACTGAAGCTTTCTTT.

This chain joins TRBV4-3 and TRBJ2-3; D assignment may be TRBD1 or TRBD2 (7 bases each). This CDR3 is 18 amino acids long. Germline lookup yields CDR1 LGHNA and CDR2 YSLEER. The ends were cut back, 0 bases at V and 0 bases at J, with 16 bases in the middle. CDR3 amino acids: CASSQDRGGPLSTDTQYF. The CDR3 DNA is TGCGCCAGCAGCCAAGACAGGGGGGGGCCGTTAAGCACAGATACGCAGTATTTT.

In DNA, the CDR3 is TGTGCCAGCAGCTTAGGGCAGGGGGCGAATGAGCAGTTCTTC. Translating gives CASSLGQGANEQFF. V usage is TRBV13 and J usage is TRBJ2-1, with 8 bases matching TRBD1. After removal of 0 bases from V and 7 bases from J, the junction contained 2 bases not matched to a gene. The CDR3 is 14 amino acids. Germline V gene data show CDR1 as PRHDT and CDR2 as FYEKMQ (reference sequence). Supplemented by reference TRBV13 and TRBJ2-1, the full variable domain reads AAGVIQSPRHLIKEKRETATLKCYPIPRHDTVYWYQQGPGQDPQFLISFYEKMQSDKGSIPDRFSAQQFSDYHSELNMSSLELGDSALYFCASSLGQGANEQFFGPGTRLTVL.

The V and J genes are TRBV10-3 and TRBJ2-7; TRBD2 is a possible D gene (6 bases). Trimming removed 8 bases at V and 2 bases at J, with 10 bases between. This CDR3 contains 12 residues. Germline assignment: CDR1 ENHRY and CDR2 SYGVKD. The CDR3 region has the DNA TGTGCCATCGGCCCGGGAGCCTACGAGCAGTACTTC. It codes for CAIGPGAYEQYF.